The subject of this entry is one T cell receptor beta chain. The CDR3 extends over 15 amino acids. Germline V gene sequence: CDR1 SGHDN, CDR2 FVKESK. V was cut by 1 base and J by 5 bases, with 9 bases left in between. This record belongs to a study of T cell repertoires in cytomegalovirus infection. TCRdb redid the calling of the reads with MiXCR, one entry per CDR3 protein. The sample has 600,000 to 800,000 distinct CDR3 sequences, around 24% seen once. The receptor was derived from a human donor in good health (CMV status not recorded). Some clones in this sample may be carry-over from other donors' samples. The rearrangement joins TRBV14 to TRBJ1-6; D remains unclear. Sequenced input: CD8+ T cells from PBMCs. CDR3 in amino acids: CASSQGEGNNSPLHF. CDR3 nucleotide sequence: TGTGCCAGCAGCCAAGGGGAGGGAAATAATTCACCCCTCCACTTT.